This T cell receptor (beta chain) comes out of a study of T and B cells in COVID-19 patients. Regarding the study as a whole: Sorted SARS-CoV-2-responsive or tetramer+ T cells and CD4+, regulatory and CD8+ subsets were not yet sequenced.

As regards this clonotype: Its antigen is not known.

From blood, about 240-550 ng of genomic DNA served as TRB template. CDR1 and CDR2 from the germline V gene are SGHTA and FQGNSA. V gave up 0 bases and J gave up 1 base; unmatched junction bases: 1. This CDR3 contains 16 residues. Multiplex PCR with BIOMED2 TRB-A/B primer pools amplified TRB rearrangements. TCRdb ran MiXCR on the multiplex PCR reads and lists one entry per CDR3 protein. The sample has about 21,000 distinct CDR3 sequences, roughly 29% seen once. The rearrangement joins TRBV7-2 to TRBJ2-1; 9 nucleotides line up with TRBD2. The origin of this receptor is a human donor who had recovered from COVID-19. The sequenced sample was blood. The CDR3 here is CASSLAAGGSYNEQFF. For the CDR3, the DNA is TGTGCCAGCAGCTTAGCGGCGGGGGGGTCCTACAATGAGCAGTTCTTC.